This is a list of T cell receptor beta chains from one sample in a study of human T cells and chemical hapten exposure. TCRdb passed the RACE reads through MiXCR, listing each CDR3 protein once. The repertoire consists of about 79,000 distinct CDR3 sequences, with 8.6% occurring once and the leading ten covering approximately 1.5%. Sequencing was carried out using whole blood. The receptors here all came from a male donor in good health. Some clones in this sample may be carry-over from other donors' samples. CDR3s include the opening cysteine and the closing phenylalanine or tryptophan. Fields, in order: J gene, clone size, D gene, V gene, CDR3 length, CDR3 DNA, CDR3 protein. The D gene is left open where the match is weak. Size is omitted from some rows. Given values are once, few, many or a class for expanded clones.

TRBJ1-2 few TRBD1 TRBV7-9 12 TGTGCCTTACAGGGGGCGAGGTATGGCTACACCTTC CALQGARYGYTF
TRBJ1-1 few TRBD1 TRBV4-1 14 TGCGCCAGCAGCCCCCAACAGGGGTACACTGAAGCTTTCTTT CASSPQQGYTEAFF
TRBJ2-6 - - TRBV6-5 15 TGTGCCAGCAGTTGGACCGGGACTGGGGCCAACGTCCTGACTTTC CASSWTGTGANVLTF
TRBJ1-2 few - TRBV27 16 TGTGCCAGCAGTTTATCTCCCACAGGGAGCGCCGGTGGCTACACCTTC CASSLSPTGSAGGYTF
TRBJ1-1 many - TRBV6-1 13 TGTGCCAGCACTTCGACGGTAAACACTGAAGCTTTCTTT CASTSTVNTEAFF
TRBJ2-4 - TRBD1 TRBV11-1 16 TGTGCCAGCAGCTTAGGGGACAGGGACTATATGGACATTCAGTACTTC CASSLGDRDYMDIQYF
TRBJ2-7 - - TRBV5-1 12 TGCGCCAGCAAGGGCAACTCCTACGAGCAGTACTTC CASKGNSYEQYF
TRBJ1-2 few - TRBV12-3/TRBV12-4 16 TGTGCCAGCAGGTATCTCAACAGGGCCGGTAACTATGGCTACACCTTC CASRYLNRAGNYGYTF
TRBJ1-6 few - TRBV15 15 TGTGCCACCAGCAGAGAAGGCCTTTATAATTCACCCCTCCACTTT CATSREGLYNSPLHF
TRBJ1-2 many TRBD1 TRBV10-2 15 TGCGCCAGCAGTGAGTCGACAGGGGGTCACTATGGCTACACCTTC CASSESTGGHYGYTF
TRBJ2-3 many - TRBV7-8 15 TGTGCCAGCAGCTTTAACCGGAAGCCCGTAGATACGCAGTATTTT CASSFNRKPVDTQYF
TRBJ2-7 many - TRBV27 14 TGTGCCAGCAGTAAGACAGTGAGCTCCTACGAGCAGTACTTC CASSKTVSSYEQYF
TRBJ2-2 - - TRBV12-3/TRBV12-4 13 TGTGCCAGCAGTCGTATTAACACCGGGGAGCTGTTTTTT CASSRINTGELFF
TRBJ2-1 few - TRBV5-6 14 TGTGCCAGCAGCAGGGGACTGACGAGCAATGAGCAGTTCTTC CASSRGLTSNEQFF
TRBJ2-1 - TRBD2 TRBV7-9 14 TGTGCCAGCAGCACGGGACTAGCCGGCAATGAGCAGTTCTTC CASSTGLAGNEQFF
TRBJ1-1 few TRBD1 TRBV12-3/TRBV12-4 15 TGTGCCAGCAGCCGAACAGGGGGGGGAAATACTGAAGCTTTCTTT CASSRTGGGNTEAFF
TRBJ2-3 few - TRBV27 15 TGTGCCAGCAGTCCTCTCCGGGGCAAGACAGATACGCAGTATTTT CASSPLRGKTDTQYF
TRBJ1-3 few - TRBV5-4 14 TGTGCCAGCAGCCGCACGGGGACAGGAAACACCATATATTTT CASSRTGTGNTIYF
TRBJ1-2 few - TRBV12-3/TRBV12-4 12 TGTGCCAGCAGTCGGGGGGGGCTGGGCTACACCTTC CASSRGGLGYTF
TRBJ1-5 - - TRBV7-2 16 TGTGCCAGCAGCTTAGCAGGGACGGGCAAGCGGCAGCCCCAGCATTTT CASSLAGTGKRQPQHF
TRBJ1-1 many TRBD1 TRBV12-3/TRBV12-4 16 TGTGCCAGCAGTTTCGTCTTCTTCAGGGGGGGCACTGAAGCTTTCTTT CASSFVFFRGGTEAFF
TRBJ1-1 few - TRBV5-1 12 TGCGCCAGCAGCGCCCCCGTGGGAAAAGCTTTCTTT CASSAPVGKAFF